The rows below give T cell receptor beta chains drawn from one sample of a study of CXCR3-negative and CXCR3-positive naive CD8 T cells. TCRdb re-called the 5' RACE reads; one entry per CDR3 protein, DNA not given. The table gives over 150,000 distinct CDR3 sequences; the top ten clones make up nearly 0.5% of it. What was sequenced was naive CXCR3+ CD8+ T cells from blood. These receptors were collected from a human donor in good health. Some clones in this sample may be carry-over from other donors' samples. CDR3s include the opening cysteine and the closing phenylalanine or tryptophan. Each record gives: V gene, J gene, CDR3 protein.

TRBV29-1	TRBJ1-2	CSVEDTGAFRVNYGYTF
TRBV2	TRBJ2-1	CASTRAGGASSYNEQFF
TRBV27	TRBJ2-1	CASKRTGGRNEQFF
TRBV4-2	TRBJ1-1	CASSQVGRGLNTEAFF
TRBV28	TRBJ2-7	CASRGQGAEYEQYF
TRBV18	TRBJ2-1	CASSPSGISGAYNEQFF
TRBV30	TRBJ2-7	CAWSVSGPTGEQYF
TRBV28	TRBJ2-5	CASSFSPGLSKETQYF
TRBV29-1	TRBJ1-2	CSVTTGQGRNGYTF
TRBV20-1	TRBJ2-7	CSATDRGTYEQYF
TRBV23-1	TRBJ1-4	CASSQNRGREVLFF
TRBV28	TRBJ1-5	CASSLWPSPNQPQHF
TRBV27	TRBJ2-7	CASSLGTGSYEQYF
TRBV4-1	TRBJ2-7	CASSPGPDYEQYF
TRBV28	TRBJ2-7	CASRGVGLYEQYF
TRBV2	TRBJ2-7	CASSLPPPGGYEQYF
TRBV18	TRBJ2-3	CASSPGEQKSTDTQYF
TRBV28	TRBJ1-5	CASSDSYNQPQHF
TRBV4-1	TRBJ2-7	CASSLSRQGTYEQYF
TRBV5-4	TRBJ2-1	CASRDGNYNEQFF
TRBV11-2	TRBJ2-5	CASTSWTDQETQYF
TRBV28	TRBJ2-2	CASSFYRVNTGELFF
TRBV9	TRBJ2-3	CASSVRASGVSYGDTQYF
TRBV4-2	TRBJ1-2	CASSPRGTADEPNYGYTF
TRBV9	TRBJ2-3	CASSPRLVLDTQYF
TRBV28	TRBJ1-1	CASSSWTARGNTEAFF
TRBV28	TRBJ2-4	CASSLSNGGRENIQYF
TRBV29-1	TRBJ2-7	CSAQGREYEQYF
TRBV5-6	TRBJ2-7	CASSFTEYEQYF
TRBV10-3	TRBJ2-3	CAIRAGGSTDTQYF
TRBV4-3	TRBJ1-4	CASSQDRSTNEKLFF
TRBV28	TRBJ1-2	CASSFGSNGYTF
TRBV2	TRBJ1-6	CASSESVGLYNSPLHF
TRBV7-9	TRBJ1-2	CASSLPLGTSHYGYTF
TRBV5-5	TRBJ1-3	CASSFDRVSGNTIYF
TRBV4-3	TRBJ2-7	CASSQDRGGARYEQYF
TRBV29-1	TRBJ1-2	CSIPGQNYGYTF
TRBV12-3/TRBV12-4	TRBJ2-7	CASSLLGGSYEQYF
TRBV20-1	TRBJ1-2	CSARLLLADYGYTF
TRBV28	TRBJ2-2	CASGLTGAMGAGELFF